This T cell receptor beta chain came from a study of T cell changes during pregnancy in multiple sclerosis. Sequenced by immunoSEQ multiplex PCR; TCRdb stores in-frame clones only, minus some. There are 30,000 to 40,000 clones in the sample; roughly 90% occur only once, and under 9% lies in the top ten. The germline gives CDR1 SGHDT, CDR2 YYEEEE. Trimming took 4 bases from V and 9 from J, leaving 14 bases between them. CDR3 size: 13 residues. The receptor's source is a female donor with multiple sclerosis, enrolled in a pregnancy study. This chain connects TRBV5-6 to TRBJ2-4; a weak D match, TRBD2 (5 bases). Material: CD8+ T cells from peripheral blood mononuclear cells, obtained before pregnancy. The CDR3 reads CASSRLEEAIQYF. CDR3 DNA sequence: TGTGCCAGCAGCCGCCTCGAGGAGGCCATTCAGTACTTC.